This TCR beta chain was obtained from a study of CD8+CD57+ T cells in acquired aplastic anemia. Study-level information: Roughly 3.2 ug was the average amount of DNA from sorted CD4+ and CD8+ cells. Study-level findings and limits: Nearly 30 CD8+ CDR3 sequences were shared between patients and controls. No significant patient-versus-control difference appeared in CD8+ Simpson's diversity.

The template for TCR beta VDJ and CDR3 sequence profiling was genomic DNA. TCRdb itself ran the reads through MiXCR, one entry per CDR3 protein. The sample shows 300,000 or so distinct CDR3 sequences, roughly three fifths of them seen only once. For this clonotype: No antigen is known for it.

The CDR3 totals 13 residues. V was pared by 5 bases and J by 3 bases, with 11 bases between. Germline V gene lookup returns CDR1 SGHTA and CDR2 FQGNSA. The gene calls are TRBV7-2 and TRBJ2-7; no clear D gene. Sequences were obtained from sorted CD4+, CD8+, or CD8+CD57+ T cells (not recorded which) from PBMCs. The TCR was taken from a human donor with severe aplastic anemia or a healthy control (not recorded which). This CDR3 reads CASSNQYSYEQYF. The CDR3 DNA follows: TGTGCCAGCAGCAACCAGTACAGCTACGAGCAGTACTTC. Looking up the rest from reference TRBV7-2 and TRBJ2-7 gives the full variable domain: GAGVSQSPSNKVTEKGKDVELRCDPISGHTALYWYRQSLGQGLEFLIYFQGNSAPDKSGLPSDRFSAERTGGSVSTLTIQRTQQEDSAVYLCASSNQYSYEQYFGPGTRLTVT.